This TCR beta chain was profiled in a study of cytomegalovirus exposure and HLA in healthy donors. General study points: A later analysis reportedly identified an Asian-associated ancestry cluster as carrying fewer N-insertions than the approximately 620-donor mean.

Worth noting for this clone: Its specificity is unknown.

With 60 Vbeta and 13 Jbeta primers, the PCR was carried out. Libraries were prepared by immunoSEQ multiplex PCR; TCRdb keeps only in-frame clonotypes and omits some of them. The table shows around 170,000 clones, with 65% to 85% occurring only once. The receptor comes from a woman between 45 and 65 years old in good health and CMV-seropositive. Sequencing used PBMCs.

The CDR3 DNA reads TGCGCCAGCAGCCAGAGGGCGGTTAGCTCCTACGAGCAGTACTTC. Translated, it gives CASSQRAVSSYEQYF. The V gene is TRBV4-3, the J gene TRBJ2-7; possibly TRBD2 for D (5 bases). The CDR3 spans 15 residues. The germline CDR1 and CDR2 sequences are LGHNA and YSLEER. V was cut by 3 bases and J by 0 bases, with 12 bases left in between.